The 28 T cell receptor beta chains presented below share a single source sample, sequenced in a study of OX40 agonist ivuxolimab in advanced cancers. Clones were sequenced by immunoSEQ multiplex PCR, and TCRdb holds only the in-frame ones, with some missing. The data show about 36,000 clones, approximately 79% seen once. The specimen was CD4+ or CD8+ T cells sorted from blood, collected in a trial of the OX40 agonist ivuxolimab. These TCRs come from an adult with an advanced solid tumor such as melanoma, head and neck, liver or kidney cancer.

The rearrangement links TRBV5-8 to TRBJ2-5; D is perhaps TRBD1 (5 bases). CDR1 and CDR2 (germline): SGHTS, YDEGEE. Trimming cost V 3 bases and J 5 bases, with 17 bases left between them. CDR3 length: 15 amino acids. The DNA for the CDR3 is TGTGCCAGCAGCTCGCCGACAGCTGATGAGGAGACCCAGTACTTC. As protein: CASSSPTADEETQYF.

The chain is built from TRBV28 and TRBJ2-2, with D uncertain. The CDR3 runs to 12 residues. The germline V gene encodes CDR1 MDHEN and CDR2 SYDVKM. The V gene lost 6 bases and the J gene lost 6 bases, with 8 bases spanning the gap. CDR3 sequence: CASRSLAGELFF. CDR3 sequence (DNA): TGTGCCAGCAGGTCATTGGCCGGGGAGCTGTTTTTT.

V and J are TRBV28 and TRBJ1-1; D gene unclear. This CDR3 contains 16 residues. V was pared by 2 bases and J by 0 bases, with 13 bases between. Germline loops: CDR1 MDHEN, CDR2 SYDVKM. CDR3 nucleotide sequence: TGTGCCAGCAGTTTAGATCCGATCTCCATGAACACTGAAGCTTTCTTT. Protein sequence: CASSLDPISMNTEAFF.

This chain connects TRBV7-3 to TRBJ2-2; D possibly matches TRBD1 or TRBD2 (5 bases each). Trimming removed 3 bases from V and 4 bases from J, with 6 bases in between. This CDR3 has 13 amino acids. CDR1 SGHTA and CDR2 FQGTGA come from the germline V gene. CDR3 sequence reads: CASSLGRTGELFF. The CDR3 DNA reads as TGTGCCAGCAGCTTGGGACGCACCGGGGAGCTGTTTTTT.

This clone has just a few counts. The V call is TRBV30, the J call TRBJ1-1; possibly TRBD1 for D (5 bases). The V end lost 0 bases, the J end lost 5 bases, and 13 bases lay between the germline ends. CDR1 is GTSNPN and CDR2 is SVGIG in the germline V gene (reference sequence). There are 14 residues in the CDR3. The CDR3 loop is CAWSVPGRRTEAFF. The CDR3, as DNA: TGTGCCTGGAGTGTTCCGGGACGGAGGACTGAAGCTTTCTTT.

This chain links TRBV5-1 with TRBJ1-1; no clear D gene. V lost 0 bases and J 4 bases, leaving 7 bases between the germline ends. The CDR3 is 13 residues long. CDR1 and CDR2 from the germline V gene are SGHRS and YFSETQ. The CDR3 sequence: CASSLGVGTEAFF. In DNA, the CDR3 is TGCGCCAGCAGCTTGGGGGTCGGCACTGAAGCTTTCTTT. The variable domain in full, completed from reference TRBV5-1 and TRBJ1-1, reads KAGVTQTPRYLIKTRGQQVTLSCSPISGHRSVSWYQQTPGQGLQFLFEYFSETQRNKGNFPGRFSGRQFSNSRSEMNVSTLELGDSALYLCASSLGVGTEAFFGQGTRLTVV.

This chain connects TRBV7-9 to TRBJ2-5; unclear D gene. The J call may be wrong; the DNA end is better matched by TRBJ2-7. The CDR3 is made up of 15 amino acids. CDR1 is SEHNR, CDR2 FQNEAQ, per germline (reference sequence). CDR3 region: CASSTADSPTYEQYF. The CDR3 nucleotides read TGTGCCAGCAGCACGGCGGATTCTCCTACCTACGAGCAGTACTTC.

The CDR3 region is CASSYETGSNSPLHF. CDR3 nucleotide sequence: TGTGCCAGCAGTTACGAGACAGGGAGTAATTCACCCCTCCACTTT. The rearrangement joins TRBV6-5 to TRBJ1-6, with 7 positions matching TRBD1. Trimming took 2 bases from V and 6 from J; bases not matched to a gene: 4. Germline values: CDR1 MNHEY, CDR2 SVGAGI. CDR3 length: 15 residues.

Written as DNA, the CDR3 is TGTGCCAGCAGTTACTCGACAGGGATGAACACTGAAGCTTTCTTT. Residues: CASSYSTGMNTEAFF. V gene TRBV6-5 combines with J gene TRBJ1-1; TRBD1 aligns across 7 bases. V lost 0 bases, J lost 0 bases, and 1 base stayed unmatched. The CDR3 spans 15 residues. Germline V lookup: CDR1 MNHEY, CDR2 SVGAGI.

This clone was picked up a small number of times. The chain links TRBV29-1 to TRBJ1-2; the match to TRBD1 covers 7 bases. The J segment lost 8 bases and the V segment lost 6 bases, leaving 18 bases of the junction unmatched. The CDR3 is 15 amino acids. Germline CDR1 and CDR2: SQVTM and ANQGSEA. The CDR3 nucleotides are TGCAGCGTCTCCATCATAGGGGCCAGGGGGGGCGGCTACACCTTC. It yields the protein CSVSIIGARGGGYTF.

The CDR3: CASSQDLVLYEQYF. The CDR3 DNA sequence: TGTGCCAGCAGCCAAGACCTGGTCCTTTACGAGCAGTACTTC. The chain combines TRBV14 with TRBJ2-7; D is ambiguous. CDR1 and CDR2 from the germline V gene are SGHDN and FVKESK. The CDR3 is 14 amino acids. Trimming took 0 bases from V and 4 from J, leaving 10 bases between them.

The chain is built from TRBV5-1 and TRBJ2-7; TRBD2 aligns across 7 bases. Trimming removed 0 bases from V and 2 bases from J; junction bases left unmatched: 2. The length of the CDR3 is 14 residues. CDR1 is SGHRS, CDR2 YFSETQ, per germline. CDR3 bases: TGCGCCAGCAGCTTGGGAGCGGGGCCCTACGAGCAGTACTTC. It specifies CASSLGAGPYEQYF.

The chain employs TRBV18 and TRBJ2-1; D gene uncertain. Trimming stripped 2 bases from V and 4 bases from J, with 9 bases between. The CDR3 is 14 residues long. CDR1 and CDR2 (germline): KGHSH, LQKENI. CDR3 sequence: CASSPDTTYNEQFF. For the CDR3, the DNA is TGTGCCAGCTCACCAGATACGACGTACAATGAGCAGTTCTTC.

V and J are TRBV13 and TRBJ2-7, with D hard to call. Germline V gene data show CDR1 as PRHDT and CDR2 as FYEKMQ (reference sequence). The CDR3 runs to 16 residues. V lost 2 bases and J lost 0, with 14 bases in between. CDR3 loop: CASSLSGGVSSYEQYF. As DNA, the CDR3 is TGTGCCAGCAGCTTAAGTGGTGGGGTCTCCTCCTACGAGCAGTACTTC.

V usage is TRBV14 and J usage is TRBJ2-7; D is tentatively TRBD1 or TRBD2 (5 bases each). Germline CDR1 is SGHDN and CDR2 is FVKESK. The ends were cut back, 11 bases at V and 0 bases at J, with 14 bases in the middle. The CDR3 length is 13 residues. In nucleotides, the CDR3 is TGTGCCTGCCGGGACGGAGGCTCCTACGAGCAGTACTTC. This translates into CACRDGGSYEQYF.

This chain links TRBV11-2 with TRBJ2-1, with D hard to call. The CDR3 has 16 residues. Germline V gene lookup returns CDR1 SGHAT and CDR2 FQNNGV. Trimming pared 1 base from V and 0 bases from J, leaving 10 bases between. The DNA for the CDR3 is TGTGCCAGCAGCTTAGTCCACAGAAGCTCCTACAATGAGCAGTTCTTC. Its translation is CASSLVHRSSYNEQFF.

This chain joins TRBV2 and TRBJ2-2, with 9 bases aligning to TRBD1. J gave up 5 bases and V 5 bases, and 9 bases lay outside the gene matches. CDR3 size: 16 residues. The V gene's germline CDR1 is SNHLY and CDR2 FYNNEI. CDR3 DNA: TGTGCCAGCAGTATTCCGGGACAGGGAGGAACCGGGGAGCTGTTTTTT. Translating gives CASSIPGQGGTGELFF.

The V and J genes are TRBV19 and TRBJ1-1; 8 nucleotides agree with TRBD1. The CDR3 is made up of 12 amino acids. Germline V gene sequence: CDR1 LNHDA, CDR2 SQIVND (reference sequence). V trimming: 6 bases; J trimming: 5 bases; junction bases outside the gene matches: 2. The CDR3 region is CASRRTGTEAFF. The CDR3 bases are TGTGCCAGTAGGAGGACAGGGACTGAAGCTTTCTTT.

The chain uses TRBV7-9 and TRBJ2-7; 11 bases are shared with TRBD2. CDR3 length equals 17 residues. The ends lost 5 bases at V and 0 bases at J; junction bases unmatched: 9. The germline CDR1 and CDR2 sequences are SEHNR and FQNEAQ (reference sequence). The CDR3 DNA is TGTGCCAGCAGCCCCAAGTCCGGGACTAGCGGCTCCTACGAGCAGTACTTC. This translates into CASSPKSGTSGSYEQYF.

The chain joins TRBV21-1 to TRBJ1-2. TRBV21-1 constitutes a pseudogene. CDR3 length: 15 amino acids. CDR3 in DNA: TGTGCCAGCAGTAAGGAGCGATGCAGGGAGTATGGCTACACCTTC. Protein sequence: CASSKERCREYGYTF.

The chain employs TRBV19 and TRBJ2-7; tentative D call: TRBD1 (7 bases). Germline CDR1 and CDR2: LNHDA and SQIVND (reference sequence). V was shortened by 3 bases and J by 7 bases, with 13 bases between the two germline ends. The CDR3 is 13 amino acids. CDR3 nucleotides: TGTGCCAGTAGTATTTCGACAGGGAGGGAGCAGTACTTC. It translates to CASSISTGREQYF. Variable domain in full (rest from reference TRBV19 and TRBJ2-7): DGGITQSPKYLFRKEGQNVTLSCEQNLNHDAMYWYRQDPGQGLRLIYYSQIVNDFQKGDIAEGYSVSREKKESFPLTVTSAQKNPTAFYLCASSISTGREQYFGPGTRLTVT.

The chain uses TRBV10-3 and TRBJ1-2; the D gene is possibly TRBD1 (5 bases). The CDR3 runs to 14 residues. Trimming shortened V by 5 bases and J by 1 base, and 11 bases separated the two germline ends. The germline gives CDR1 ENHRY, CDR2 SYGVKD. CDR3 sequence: CAISSWDGNYGYTF. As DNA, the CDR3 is TGTGCCATCAGTAGCTGGGACGGTAACTATGGCTACACCTTC.

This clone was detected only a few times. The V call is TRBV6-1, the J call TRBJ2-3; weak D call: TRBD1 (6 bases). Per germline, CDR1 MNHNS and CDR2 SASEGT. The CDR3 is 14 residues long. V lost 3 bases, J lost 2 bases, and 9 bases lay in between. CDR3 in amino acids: CASSEGTITDTQYF. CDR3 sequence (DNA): TGTGCCAGCAGTGAGGGGACAATCACAGATACGCAGTATTTT.

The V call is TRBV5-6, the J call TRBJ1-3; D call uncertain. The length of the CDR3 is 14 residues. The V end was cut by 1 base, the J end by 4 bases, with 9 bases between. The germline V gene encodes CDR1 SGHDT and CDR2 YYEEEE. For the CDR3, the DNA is TGTGCCAGCAGCTTGACCCGTAAGGGAAACACCATATATTTT. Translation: CASSLTRKGNTIYF.

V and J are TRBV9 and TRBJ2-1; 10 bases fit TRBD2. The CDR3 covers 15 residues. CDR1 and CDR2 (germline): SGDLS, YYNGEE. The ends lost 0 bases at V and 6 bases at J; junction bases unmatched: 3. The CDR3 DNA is TGTGCCAGCAGCGTAGGCGGACTAGCGGTCAATGAGCAGTTCTTC. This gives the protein CASSVGGLAVNEQFF.

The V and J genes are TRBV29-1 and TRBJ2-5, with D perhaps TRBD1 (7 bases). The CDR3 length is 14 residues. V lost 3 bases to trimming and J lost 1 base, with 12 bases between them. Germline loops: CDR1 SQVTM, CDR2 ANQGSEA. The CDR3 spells CSVDRGEVQETQYF. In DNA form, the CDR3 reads TGCAGCGTTGACAGGGGGGAGGTCCAAGAGACCCAGTACTTC.

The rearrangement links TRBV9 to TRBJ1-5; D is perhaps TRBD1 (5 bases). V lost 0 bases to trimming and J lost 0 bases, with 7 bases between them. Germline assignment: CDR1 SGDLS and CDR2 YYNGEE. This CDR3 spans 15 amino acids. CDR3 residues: CASSVDGGSNQPQHF. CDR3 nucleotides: TGTGCCAGCAGCGTAGATGGGGGTAGCAATCAGCCCCAGCATTTT.

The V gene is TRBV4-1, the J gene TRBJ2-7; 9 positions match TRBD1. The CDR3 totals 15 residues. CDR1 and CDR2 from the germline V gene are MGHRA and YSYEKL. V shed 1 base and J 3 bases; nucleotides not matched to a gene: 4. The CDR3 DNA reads TGCGCCAGCAGCCAAGTTGCGACAGGGGGCTACGAGCAGTACTTC. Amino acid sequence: CASSQVATGGYEQYF.